This T cell receptor beta chain was recovered during a study of shared clonotypes between healthy human individuals. Whole-study context: Serving as donors were two women and a few men, whose ages spanned 18 to 49.

The CDR3 is made up of 16 amino acids. Per the germline V gene, CDR1 is MNHEY and CDR2 is SVGAGI. Losses at the gene ends were 0 bases for V and 0 bases for J; bases not matched to a gene: 5. Sequencing was performed with immunoSEQ multiplex PCR; in TCRdb, only in-frame clones are kept and a portion is missing. Altogether approximately 1.9 million clones are present, over 85% being singletons, with the ten largest covering approximately 1.6%. Positive CCR7 selection of CD45RO-negative cells yielded the naive CD8 cells, and terminally differentiated effector memory CD45RA+ cells were excluded. Comments on this clone: This specimen includes other DNA sequences encoding the same CDR3.

Sequencing was performed on naive CD8+ T cells from PBMCs. The V and J genes are TRBV6-5 and TRBJ2-7, with TRBD1 matching over 7 bases. The sequence was obtained from a man aged 18 to 29 in good health. Some clones in this sample may be carry-over from other donors' samples. The CDR3 here is CASSYSTGESSYEQYF. The DNA for the CDR3 is TGTGCCAGCAGTTACTCCACAGGGGAAAGCTCCTACGAGCAGTACTTC.